This T cell receptor (beta chain) came from a study of T cell changes during pregnancy in multiple sclerosis. Generated by immunoSEQ multiplex PCR, the TCRdb table keeps only in-frame clones and is missing some. The table records 56,000 or so clones, 88% of them present only once. This clone was recorded only once. The CDR3 totals 16 residues. The V end lost 7 bases, the J end lost 10 bases, and 23 bases lay between the germline ends. CDR1 LNHDA and CDR2 SQIVND come from the germline V gene (reference sequence). The sequences come from CD4+ T cells from peripheral blood mononuclear cells, collected in the third trimester of pregnancy. This TCR was sampled from a female donor with multiple sclerosis, enrolled in a pregnancy study. The V gene is TRBV19, the J gene TRBJ1-6; tentatively, D is TRBD1 (5 bases). This chain's CDR3 is CASKPPGRAPQSPLHF. The CDR3 DNA follows: TGTGCCAGTAAGCCCCCGGGCAGGGCCCCTCAATCACCCCTCCACTTT.